This T cell receptor (beta chain) was recorded in a study of OX40 agonist ivuxolimab in advanced cancers. Study-level results: The work left the antigen specificity of expanded peripheral T cells undetermined. Clonal expansion was among the lowest in partial responders at 0.1-3.0 mg/kg, especially CD8+. Within 6 weeks, CD4+ and CD8+ blood T cells expanded clonally at 0.1 to 3.0 mg/kg.

Sequenced by immunoSEQ multiplex PCR; TCRdb stores in-frame clones only, minus some. The sample carries more than 95,000 clones, about 90% recorded once. Only a few counts were recorded for this clone. Its antigen is currently unknown. Germline CDR1 is SGHVS and CDR2 is FQNEAQ. The V end lost 5 bases, the J end lost 4 bases, and 7 bases lay between the germline ends. The CDR3 extends over 12 amino acids. The chain employs TRBV7-8 and TRBJ2-3; D call uncertain. The sequencing used CD4+ or CD8+ T cells sorted from blood, collected in a trial of the OX40 agonist ivuxolimab. This receptor was obtained from an adult with an advanced solid tumor such as melanoma, head and neck, liver or kidney cancer. CDR3 DNA: TGTGCCAGCAGCACTATCCCAGATACGCAGTATTTT. This encodes CASSTIPDTQYF.